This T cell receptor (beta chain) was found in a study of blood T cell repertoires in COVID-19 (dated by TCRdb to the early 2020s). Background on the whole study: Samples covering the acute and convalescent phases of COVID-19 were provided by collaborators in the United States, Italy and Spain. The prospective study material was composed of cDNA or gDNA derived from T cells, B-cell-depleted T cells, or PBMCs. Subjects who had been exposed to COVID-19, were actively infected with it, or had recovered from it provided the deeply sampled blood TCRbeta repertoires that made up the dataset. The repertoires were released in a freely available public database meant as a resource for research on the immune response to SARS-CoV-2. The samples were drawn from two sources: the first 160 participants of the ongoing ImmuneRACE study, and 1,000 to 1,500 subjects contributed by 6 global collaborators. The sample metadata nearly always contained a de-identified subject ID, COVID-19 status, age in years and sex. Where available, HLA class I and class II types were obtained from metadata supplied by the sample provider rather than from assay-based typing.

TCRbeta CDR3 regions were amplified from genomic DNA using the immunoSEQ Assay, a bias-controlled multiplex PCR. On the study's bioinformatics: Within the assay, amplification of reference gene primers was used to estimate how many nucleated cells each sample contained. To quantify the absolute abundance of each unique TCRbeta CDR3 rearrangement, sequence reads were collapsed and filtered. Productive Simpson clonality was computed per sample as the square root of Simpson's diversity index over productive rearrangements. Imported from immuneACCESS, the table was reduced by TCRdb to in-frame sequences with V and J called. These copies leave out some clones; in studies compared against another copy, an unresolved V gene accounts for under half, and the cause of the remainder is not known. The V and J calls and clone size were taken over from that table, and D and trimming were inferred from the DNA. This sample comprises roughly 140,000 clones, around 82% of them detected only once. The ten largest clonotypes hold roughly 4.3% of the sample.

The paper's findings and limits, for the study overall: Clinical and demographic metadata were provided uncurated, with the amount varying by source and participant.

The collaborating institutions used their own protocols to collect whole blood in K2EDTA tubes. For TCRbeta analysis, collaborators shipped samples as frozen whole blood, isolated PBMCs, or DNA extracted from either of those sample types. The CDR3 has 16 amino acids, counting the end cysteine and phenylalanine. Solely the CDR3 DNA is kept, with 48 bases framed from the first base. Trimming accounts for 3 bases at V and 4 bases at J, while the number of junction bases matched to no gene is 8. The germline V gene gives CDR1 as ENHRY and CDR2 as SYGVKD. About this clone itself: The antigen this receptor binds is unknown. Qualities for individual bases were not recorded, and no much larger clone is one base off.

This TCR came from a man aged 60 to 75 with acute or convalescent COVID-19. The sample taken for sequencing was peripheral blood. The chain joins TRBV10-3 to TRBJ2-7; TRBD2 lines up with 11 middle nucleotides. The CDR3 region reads CAISDSLAGGGYEQYF. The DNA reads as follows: TGTGCCATCAGTGATTCGCTAGCGGGGGGTGGGTACGAGCAGTACTTC.